This TCR beta chain was observed in a study of cytotoxic CD8 clonotypes in ibrutinib-treated CLL. On the study more broadly: The subjects consisted of eleven to twelve relapsed/refractory and approximately 15 treatment-naive individuals, with approximately 18 IGHV unmutated.

The CDR3 sequence is 13 residues long. The V gene lost 2 bases and the J gene lost 5 bases, with 9 bases spanning the gap. The V gene's germline CDR1 is MDHEN and CDR2 SYDVKM. The study's findings and limits: On treatment, the uncommon public clonotypes contracted or remained stable.

On this clone: The antigen remains undetermined.

T cells were sequenced at a targeted depth of 1 in 200,000 to 1 in 1 million. Only in-frame clones appear in the TCRdb table, and some are missing; sequencing was by immunoSEQ multiplex PCR. The profile covers under 200,000 clones, with about four fifths appearing a single time and approximately 2% taken by the ten largest. The input for sequencing was PBMCs, taken after 12 months of ibrutinib treatment. The TCR originated in a human donor with chronic lymphocytic leukemia. The J gene is TRBJ1-2, the V gene TRBV28; TRBD1 is a possible D gene (5 bases). The CDR3 DNA reads as TGTGCCAGCAGTTTAGGGGCGAGTTATGGCTACACCTTC. It yields the protein CASSLGASYGYTF.